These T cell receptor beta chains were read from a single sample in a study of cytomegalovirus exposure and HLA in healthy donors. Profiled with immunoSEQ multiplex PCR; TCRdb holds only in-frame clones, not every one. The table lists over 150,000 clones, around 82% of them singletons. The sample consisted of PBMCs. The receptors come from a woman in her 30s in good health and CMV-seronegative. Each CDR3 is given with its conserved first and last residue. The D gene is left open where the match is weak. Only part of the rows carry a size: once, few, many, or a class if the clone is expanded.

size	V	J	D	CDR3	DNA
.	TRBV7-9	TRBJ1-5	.	CASSHMGAGNQPQHF	TGTGCCAGCAGCCATATGGGCGCTGGCAATCAGCCCCAGCATTTT
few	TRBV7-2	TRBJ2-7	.	CASSSIYEQYF	TGTGCCAGCAGCTCCATCTACGAGCAGTACTTC
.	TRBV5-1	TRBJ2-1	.	CASSLYRGAGQFF	TGCGCCAGCAGCTTGTATCGGGGAGCGGGGCAGTTCTTC
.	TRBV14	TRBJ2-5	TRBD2	CASSHQSGGVQETQYF	TGTGCCAGCAGCCATCAAAGCGGGGGGGTGCAGGAGACCCAGTACTTC
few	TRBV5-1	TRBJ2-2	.	CASSDPRQGKAGELFF	TGCGCCAGCAGCGACCCTCGGCAGGGGAAGGCCGGGGAGCTGTTTTTT
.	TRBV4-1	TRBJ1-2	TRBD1	CASSQGTGTRGYTF	TGCGCCAGCAGCCAAGGGACAGGGACGAGGGGCTACACCTTC
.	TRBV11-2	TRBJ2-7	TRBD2	CASTFSGTGYEQYF	TGTGCCAGCACCTTTAGCGGGACTGGGTACGAGCAGTACTTC
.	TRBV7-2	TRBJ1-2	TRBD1	CASSLRDSYGYTF	TGTGCCAGCAGCCTCCGGGACAGCTATGGCTACACCTTC
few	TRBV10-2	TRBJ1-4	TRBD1	CASRGQGVYEKLFF	TGCGCCAGCAGGGGACAGGGTGTTTATGAAAAACTGTTTTTT
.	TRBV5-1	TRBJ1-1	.	CASSLGPNTEAFF	TGCGCCAGCAGCTTGGGGCCGAACACTGAAGCTTTCTTT
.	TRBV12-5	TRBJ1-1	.	CASGFSGRGAFF	TGTGCTAGTGGTTTCTCTGGGCGTGGGGCTTTCTTT
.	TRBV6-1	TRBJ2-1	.	CASSEGVYRGGDEQFF	TGTGCCAGCAGTGAGGGGGTTTACAGGGGAGGCGATGAGCAGTTCTTC
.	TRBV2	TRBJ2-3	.	CASSEAVGGVGDTQYF	TGTGCCAGCAGTGAAGCGGTTGGCGGGGTGGGAGATACGCAGTATTTT
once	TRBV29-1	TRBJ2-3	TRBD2	CSVEPGREGSDTQYF	TGCAGCGTTGAACCGGGGCGGGAGGGATCAGATACGCAGTATTTT
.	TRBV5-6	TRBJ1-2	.	CASSGGTGISGYTF	TGTGCCAGCAGCGGGGGTACAGGGATTTCTGGCTACACCTTC
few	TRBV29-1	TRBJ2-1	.	CSVPPYNEQFF	TGCAGCGTTCCCCCGTACAATGAGCAGTTCTTC
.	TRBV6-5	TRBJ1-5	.	CASSYYQGQPQHF	TGTGCCAGCAGTTATTACCAGGGACAGCCCCAGCATTTT
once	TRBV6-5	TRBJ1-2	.	CASSYSTGGGYTF	TGTGCCAGCAGTTACTCGACTGGCGGTGGCTACACCTTC
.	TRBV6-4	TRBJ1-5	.	CASSPSGENQPQHF	TGTGCCAGCAGCCCAAGCGGGGAAAATCAGCCCCAGCATTTT
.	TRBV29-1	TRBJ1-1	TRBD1	CSVDRGDTEAFF	TGCAGCGTCGACAGGGGAGACACTGAAGCTTTCTTT
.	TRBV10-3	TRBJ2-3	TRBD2	CAISRGLAGTGDTQYF	TGTGCCATCAGCCGGGGACTAGCGGGGACGGGAGATACGCAGTATTTT
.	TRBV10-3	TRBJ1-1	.	CAISEGRYDSPEAFF	TGTGCCATCAGTGAGGGCAGGTACGATTCCCCTGAAGCTTTCTTT
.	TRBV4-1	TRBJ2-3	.	CASSQDSADTQYF	TGCGCCAGCAGCCAAGATTCCGCAGATACGCAGTATTTT
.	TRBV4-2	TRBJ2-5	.	CASSQGRTSETQYF	TGTGCCAGCAGCCAAGGGCGGACTTCCGAGACCCAGTACTTC
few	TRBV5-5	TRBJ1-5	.	CASSRDSSNQPQHF	TGTGCCAGCAGCCGCGACAGTAGCAATCAGCCCCAGCATTTT
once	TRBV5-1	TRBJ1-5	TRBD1	CASSLAGQSNQPQHF	TGCGCCAGCAGCTTGGCGGGACAGAGCAATCAGCCCCAGCATTTT
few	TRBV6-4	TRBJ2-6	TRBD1	CASSDGTGTGANVLTF	TGTGCCAGCAGTGACGGGACAGGGACAGGGGCCAACGTCCTGACTTTC
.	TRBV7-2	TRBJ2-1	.	CASSRVATTNYNEQFF	TGTGCCAGCAGCCGTGTAGCAACGACCAACTACAATGAGCAGTTCTTC
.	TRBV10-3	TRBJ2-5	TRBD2	CASNLRGGLETQYF	TGTGCCAGCAACTTACGGGGGGGCCTTGAGACCCAGTACTTC
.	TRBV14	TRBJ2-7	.	CASSQGESREQYF	TGTGCCAGCAGCCAAGGGGAGTCACGCGAGCAGTACTTC
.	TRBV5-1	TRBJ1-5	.	CASSLDGNSNQPQHF	TGCGCCAGCAGCTTGGACGGGAATAGCAATCAGCCCCAGCATTTT
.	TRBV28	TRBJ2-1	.	CASSFEQGGSYNEQFF	TGTGCCAGCAGTTTTGAGCAGGGGGGATCCTACAATGAGCAGTTCTTC
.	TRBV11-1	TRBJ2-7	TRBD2	CASSLTAGGPYEQYF	TGTGCCAGCAGCTTAACAGCGGGGGGACCCTACGAGCAGTACTTC
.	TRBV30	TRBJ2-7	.	CAWSELVTYEQYF	TGTGCCTGGAGTGAACTAGTAACCTACGAGCAGTACTTC
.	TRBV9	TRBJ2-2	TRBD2	CASSPRVAGGPGELFF	TGTGCCAGCAGCCCTCGGGTAGCGGGAGGGCCCGGGGAGCTGTTTTTT
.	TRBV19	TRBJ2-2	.	CASSPLQVHGELFF	TGTGCCAGTAGCCCCCTCCAGGTTCACGGGGAGCTGTTTTTT
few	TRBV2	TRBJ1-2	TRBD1	CASSGQGANDGYTF	TGTGCCAGCAGTGGACAGGGGGCTAACGATGGCTACACCTTC
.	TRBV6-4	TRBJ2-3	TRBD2	CASSAGGSGTDTQYF	TGTGCCAGCAGTGCGGGGGGTTCAGGCACAGATACGCAGTATTTT
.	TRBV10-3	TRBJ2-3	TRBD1	CAISEGRTGGTDTQYF	TGTGCCATCAGTGAGGGGAGGACAGGGGGTACAGATACGCAGTATTTT
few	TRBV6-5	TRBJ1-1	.	CASSYGSGGVEAFF	TGTGCCAGCAGTTATGGGTCGGGGGGGGTCGAAGCTTTCTTT
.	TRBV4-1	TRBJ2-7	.	CASSHQLEYEQYF	TGCGCCAGCAGCCACCAATTAGAATACGAGCAGTACTTC
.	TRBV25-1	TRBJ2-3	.	CASSDRGREDTQYF	TGTGCCAGCAGTGACAGGGGTCGGGAAGATACGCAGTATTTT
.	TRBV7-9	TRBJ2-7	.	CASTPGSLAKQYF	TGTGCCAGCACGCCCGGCTCCCTAGCAAAGCAGTACTTC
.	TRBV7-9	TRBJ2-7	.	CASSLTSWAFGEQYF	TGTGCCAGCAGCTTAACTTCTTGGGCGTTCGGCGAGCAGTACTTC
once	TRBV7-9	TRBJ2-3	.	CASSFPVISTDTQYF	TGTGCCAGCAGCTTCCCAGTTATTAGCACAGATACGCAGTATTTT
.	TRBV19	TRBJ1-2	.	CASSPPDRVGVGYTF	TGTGCCAGTAGTCCACCGGACAGAGTAGGGGTTGGCTACACCTTC
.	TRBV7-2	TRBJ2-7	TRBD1	CASSSRGQYEQYF	TGTGCCAGCAGCAGCAGGGGACAGTACGAGCAGTACTTC
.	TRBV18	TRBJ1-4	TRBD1	CASSPGLQGAGEKLFF	TGTGCCAGCTCACCTGGATTACAGGGGGCAGGGGAAAAACTGTTTTTT
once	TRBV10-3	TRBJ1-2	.	CAISSTGVANYGYTF	TGTGCCATCAGCTCGACAGGAGTTGCTAACTATGGCTACACCTTC
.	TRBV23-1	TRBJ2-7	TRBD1	CASSQSPGQGYEQYF	TGCGCCAGCAGTCAATCACCGGGACAGGGATACGAGCAGTACTTC
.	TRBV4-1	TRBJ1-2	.	CASSLRGGESYGYTF	TGCGCCAGCAGCCTCCGCGGTGGGGAGAGCTATGGCTACACCTTC
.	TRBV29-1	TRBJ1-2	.	CSVSVRAGHYGYTF	TGCAGCGTTTCCGTTCGGGCGGGCCACTATGGCTACACCTTC
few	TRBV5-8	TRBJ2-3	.	CASLPPWGVTDTQYF	TGTGCCAGCCTCCCCCCCTGGGGGGTAACAGATACGCAGTATTTT
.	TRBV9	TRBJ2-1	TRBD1	CASSVVGQGASEQFF	TGTGCCAGCAGCGTAGTAGGACAGGGGGCAAGTGAGCAGTTCTTC
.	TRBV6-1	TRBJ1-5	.	CASTEQSNQPQHF	TGTGCCAGCACGGAACAGTCCAATCAGCCCCAGCATTTT
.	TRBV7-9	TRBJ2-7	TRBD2	CSSSLSLSGGAKEQYF	TGTTCCAGCAGCTTATCTCTTAGCGGGGGGGCGAAAGAGCAGTACTTC
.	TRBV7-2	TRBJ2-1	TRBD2	CASRSTSGSRQYNEQFF	TGTGCCAGCAGGTCCACTAGCGGGAGCCGCCAATACAATGAGCAGTTCTTC
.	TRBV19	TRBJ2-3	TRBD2	CASRGTKRDTQYF	TGTGCCAGTAGAGGGACTAAGCGGGATACGCAGTATTTT
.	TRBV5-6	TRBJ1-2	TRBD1	CASSFGTGGYTF	TGTGCCAGCAGCTTTGGGACAGGGGGTTACACCTTC
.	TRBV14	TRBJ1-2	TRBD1	CASSLWDSVNYGYTF	TGTGCCAGCAGCCTTTGGGACAGCGTTAACTATGGCTACACCTTC